This TCR beta chain comes out of a study of T cell responses to AZD1222 COVID-19 vaccine. General study points: Baseline seropositives among AZD1222 recipients totaled only 6 or 7.

This clone was recorded once. Its antigen is still unknown. Measured with immunoSEQ multiplex PCR; TCRdb has only the in-frame clones, and not every one. The data show tens of thousands of clones, around 88% seen once. Sequenced here: peripheral blood, sampled on day 0 of AZD1222 vaccination. This sequence originates from an adult in good health.

The CDR3 nucleotides read TGTGCCAGCAGCTCCGGGCCAGGGGGCTATCAGCCCCAGCATTTT. Its translation is CASSSGPGGYQPQHF. V gene TRBV6-2 or TRBV6-3 combines with J gene TRBJ1-5, with 8 bases matching TRBD1. The CDR3 is 15 amino acids. Losses at the gene ends were 6 bases for V and 5 bases for J; bases not matched to a gene: 9. The germline V gene encodes CDR1 MNHEY and CDR2 SVGEGT.